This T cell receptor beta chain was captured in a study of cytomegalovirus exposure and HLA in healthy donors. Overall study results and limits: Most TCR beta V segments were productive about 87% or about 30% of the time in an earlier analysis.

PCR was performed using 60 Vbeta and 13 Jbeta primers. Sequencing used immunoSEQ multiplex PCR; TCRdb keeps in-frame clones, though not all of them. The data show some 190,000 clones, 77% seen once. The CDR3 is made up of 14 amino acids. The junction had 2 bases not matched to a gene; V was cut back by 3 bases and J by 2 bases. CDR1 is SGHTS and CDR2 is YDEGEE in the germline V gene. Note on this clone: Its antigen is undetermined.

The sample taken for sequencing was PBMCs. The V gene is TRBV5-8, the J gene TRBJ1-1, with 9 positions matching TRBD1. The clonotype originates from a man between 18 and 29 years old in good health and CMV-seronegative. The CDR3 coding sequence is TGTGCCAGCAGCTCGGGACAGGGAAACACTGAAGCTTTCTTT. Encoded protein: CASSSGQGNTEAFF.